This section outlines one T cell receptor beta chain sequence together with its context. The entry originates in a study of cytomegalovirus exposure and HLA in healthy donors. About the research overall: One earlier analysis, a look at 200 million or so T cells, found some 100 million unique TCR beta sequences. HLA-typed donors were the source of 86 million or so unique TCRs held in an early data release.

PCR primers comprised 60 Vbeta and 13 Jbeta primers. TCRdb keeps only in-frame clones here, not all; method: immunoSEQ multiplex PCR. The sample includes 200,000 to 250,000 clones, about 82% of them seen just once. This CDR3 is built from 15 residues. Germline loops: CDR1 SGHKS, CDR2 YYEKEE (reference sequence). Trimming left V 3 bases short and J 8 bases short, with 20 bases between. Specimen: PBMCs. The origin of this receptor is a man aged 30-40 years in good health and CMV-seronegative. The chain links TRBV5-5 to TRBJ1-2, with a weak D call TRBD1 (5 bases). The CDR3 spells CASSSQLGGNIGYTF. The CDR3 DNA reads TGTGCCAGCAGCTCCCAGCTTGGGGGGAACATCGGCTACACCTTC.